The sequence of this T cell receptor beta chain was determined in a study of vaccination effects on CD4 cells after COVID-19. Comment on this clone: Its cognate antigen is unknown.

Isolation of CD4+ T cells took place after about nine days of culture. Participants were given two doses of BNT162b2 or mRNA-1273 vaccine. Nobody among the vaccine recipients had prior SARS-CoV-2 infection (nucleocapsid antibodies were negative). Both day 3 and day 7 saw half the medium replaced with IL-2 medium. General observations from the study: Late in the post-vaccination period, infection-induced and vaccine-induced clones underwent marked clonal contraction.

Clones were read by immunoSEQ multiplex PCR, and TCRdb kept only the in-frame ones, dropping some. The sample lists under 55,000 clones; around 70% were seen once. The sequence was obtained from a human donor who received a COVID-19 vaccine. Sequences were derived from CD4+ T cells from PBMCs cultured without peptide, sampled after COVID-19 vaccination.

CDR3: CASSEPGQTYEQYF. The CDR3 nucleotides are TGCGCCAGCAGTGAGCCGGGGCAAACCTACGAGCAGTACTTC. V gene TRBV10-2 combines with J gene TRBJ2-7, with D perhaps given as TRBD1 or TRBD2 (5 bases each). With 2 bases removed from V and 2 bases from J, the gap between germline ends came to 10 bases. The CDR3 consists of 14 residues. Germline CDR1 is WSHSY and CDR2 is SAAADI.